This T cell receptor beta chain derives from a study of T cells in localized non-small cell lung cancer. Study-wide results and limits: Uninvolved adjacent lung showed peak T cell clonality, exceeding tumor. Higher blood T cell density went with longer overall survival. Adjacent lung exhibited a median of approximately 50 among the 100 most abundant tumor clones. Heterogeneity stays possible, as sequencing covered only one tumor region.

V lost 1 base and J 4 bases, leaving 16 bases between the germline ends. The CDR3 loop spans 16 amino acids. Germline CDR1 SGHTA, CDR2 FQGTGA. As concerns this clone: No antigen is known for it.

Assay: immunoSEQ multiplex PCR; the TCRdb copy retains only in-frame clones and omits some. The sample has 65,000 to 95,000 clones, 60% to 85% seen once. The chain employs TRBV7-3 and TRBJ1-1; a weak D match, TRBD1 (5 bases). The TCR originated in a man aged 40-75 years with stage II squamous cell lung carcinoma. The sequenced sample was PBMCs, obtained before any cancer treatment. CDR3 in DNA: TGTGCCAGCAGCTTAATTGAGCGGGGACGCGGCACTGAAGCTTTCTTT. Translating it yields CASSLIERGRGTEAFF.